Listed here is a single TCR beta chain. Its cognate antigen is unknown. This sample is drawn from a study of cytomegalovirus exposure and HLA in healthy donors. The PCR was carried out with 60 Vbeta primers and 13 Jbeta primers. Repertoires were generated with immunoSEQ multiplex PCR, while TCRdb's copy carries only in-frame clones and drops some. The sample lists around 150,000 clones; 83% were seen once. Findings and limits, study-wide: In vitro testing confirmed three CMV-associated chains as specific for CMV antigens. Apart from CMV serostatus, no immune exposure information was available.

This CDR3 is 16 amino acids long. V gave up 2 bases and J gave up 4 bases, with 16 bases separating them. From germline, CDR1 is MNHEY and CDR2 SMNVEV (reference sequence). Material for sequencing was PBMCs. The source of this sequence is a man aged 45 to 65 in good health and CMV-seropositive. The chain couples TRBV27 to TRBJ2-3; possible D gene TRBD2, 6 bases. As DNA, the CDR3 is TGTGCCAGCAGTTTAAAGGTGCGGGGAGTCTCAGATACGCAGTATTTT. Its protein is CASSLKVRGVSDTQYF.